This TCR beta chain was recorded in a study of T cell repertoires in cytomegalovirus infection. For the study at large: From public TCR beta signatures came an indication of both CMV infection and matching HLA type.

For this clonotype: Its antigen is unidentified.

TCRdb called the reads again in MiXCR, with one record for every CDR3 protein. The repertoire holds around 430,000 distinct CDR3 sequences, with approximately 40% as singletons. Study-level findings and limits: In two of eight donors, the top clonotype was HLA-C-restricted CMV-specific. Accumulated public TCR beta family frequency recognized individuals carrying CMV together with the relevant HLA.

Germline-derived CDR1 and CDR2 are MGHRA and YSYEKL. The CDR3 consists of 15 residues. V was trimmed by 2 bases and J by 4 bases, leaving 9 bases between them. The V call is TRBV4-1, the J call TRBJ2-6, with D perhaps matching TRBD2 (5 bases). The TCR originated in a human donor in good health (CMV status not recorded). Some clones in this sample may be carry-over from other donors' samples. Sequencing was performed on cultured PBMCs, taken from culture after CMV antigen stimulation. CDR3 sequence reads: CASSQWGAGANVLTF. DNA for the CDR3: TGCGCCAGCAGCCAATGGGGAGCCGGGGCCAACGTCCTGACTTTC.